These 14 T cell receptor beta chains originate from one sample sequenced in a study of blood T cell repertoires in COVID-19. Clones were sequenced by immunoSEQ multiplex PCR, and TCRdb holds only the in-frame ones, with some missing. This table has some 74,000 clones, approximately 80% appearing once. Sample: peripheral blood. These TCRs come from a woman of 80 years or more with active or convalescent COVID-19.

J is TRBJ2-1 and V is TRBV3-1 (or the pseudogene TRBV3-2); D uncertain. Germline assignment: CDR1 LGHDT and CDR2 YNNKEL (reference sequence). Trimming cost V 0 bases and J 0 bases, with 9 bases left between them. This CDR3 contains 16 residues. The CDR3: CASSQDYSSSYNEQFF. DNA of the CDR3: TGTGCCAGCAGCCAAGACTACAGCAGCTCCTACAATGAGCAGTTCTTC.

This clone was seen a single time. The chain is built from TRBV27 and TRBJ1-5, with 10 bases lining up with TRBD1. Germline values: CDR1 MNHEY, CDR2 SMNVEV (reference sequence). J lost 2 bases, V lost 10 bases, and 11 bases had no gene match. This CDR3 contains 16 residues. The CDR3: CATKPAGTGGNQPQHF. CDR3 nucleotide sequence: TGTGCCACCAAACCCGCCGGGACAGGGGGCAATCAGCCCCAGCATTTT.

The CDR3 DNA sequence: TGTGCCAGCAGCGGGGGACAGGGGGCATGGCAGCCCCAGCATTTT. The encoded protein is CASSGGQGAWQPQHF. J is TRBJ1-5 and V is TRBV9, with 12 nucleotides matching TRBD1. V gave up 3 bases and J gave up 7 bases; unmatched junction bases: 5. CDR1 SGDLS and CDR2 YYNGEE come from the germline V gene. The CDR3 sequence is 15 residues long.

This clone was detected only once. The J gene is TRBJ2-1, the V gene TRBV4-3; no firm D call. CDR3 size: 17 residues. V lost 0 bases to trimming and J lost 0 bases, with 12 bases between them. CDR1 and CDR2 (germline): LGHNA, YSLEER. The CDR3 bases are TGCGCCAGCAGCCAAGATGGTCCGTCGAGCTCCTACAATGAGCAGTTCTTC. It translates to CASSQDGPSSSYNEQFF.

The chain couples TRBV2 to TRBJ1-5; D possibly corresponds to TRBD1 (6 bases). The CDR3 is 15 residues long. Trimming removed 7 bases at V and 2 bases at J, with 15 bases between. The V gene's germline CDR1 is SNHLY and CDR2 FYNNEI. The CDR3 is CASTTGRRGNQPQHF. The DNA for the CDR3 is TGTGCCAGCACTACAGGGAGAAGAGGCAATCAGCCCCAGCATTTT.

In its sample, this clone was seen a few times. The chain has TRBV6-6 and TRBJ2-3, with unresolved D. The V and J ends lost 2 bases and 6 bases respectively, with 6 bases between them. Germline CDR1 and CDR2: MNHNY and SVGAGI (reference sequence). This CDR3 has 12 residues. The CDR3 DNA reads as TGTGCCAGCAGTTACAAAGCCGATACGCAGTATTTT. Protein sequence: CASSYKADTQYF.

The chain has TRBV5-8 and TRBJ1-5; perhaps TRBD1 as D (6 bases). Trimming removed 0 bases from V and 0 bases from J, with 13 bases in between. Germline V CDR1 and CDR2: SGHTS, YDEGEE. There are 17 residues in the CDR3. CDR3 DNA: TGTGCCAGCAGCTTGGGCGGGGGCACTAATAGCAATCAGCCCCAGCATTTT. Translating gives CASSLGGGTNSNQPQHF.

The J gene is TRBJ2-6, the V gene TRBV18; the D is unclear. V was shortened by 0 bases and J by 1 base, with 13 bases between the two germline ends. CDR3 length: 18 amino acids. Germline V gene data show CDR1 as KGHSH and CDR2 as LQKENI. CDR3 in DNA: TGTGCCAGCTCACCACCCGCGAGACACCTGTCTGGGGCCAACGTCCTGACTTTC. Amino acids: CASSPPARHLSGANVLTF.

CDR3 region: CASRTGPNTEAFF. For the CDR3, the DNA is TGTGCCAGCAGGACAGGGCCGAACACTGAAGCTTTCTTT. V and J are TRBV12-3 or TRBV12-4 and TRBJ1-1, with 7 bases that match TRBD1. The CDR3 is 13 residues long. J was trimmed by 1 base and V by 6 bases; bases with no gene match: 2.

The table lists this clone with a count of one. V usage is TRBV27 and J usage is TRBJ2-1, with a weak D call TRBD1 (6 bases). The CDR3 is 11 amino acids. The V gene lost 5 bases and the J gene lost 12 bases, with 11 bases spanning the gap. CDR1 is MNHEY and CDR2 is SMNVEV in the germline V gene (reference sequence). The CDR3 DNA sequence: TGTGCCAGCAGTACAGGGTCATCGCAGTTCTTC. Translation: CASSTGSSQFF.

The DNA for the CDR3 is TGTGCCAGCAGTTCCCCAAGGACAGGGGGCAATCAGCCCCAGCATTTT. Protein product: CASSSPRTGGNQPQHF. The chain uses TRBV28 and TRBJ1-5; 9 bases agree with TRBD1. Germline CDR1 MDHEN, CDR2 SYDVKM. This CDR3 contains 16 residues. V trimming: 4 bases; J trimming: 2 bases; junction bases outside the gene matches: 6.

The V and J genes are TRBV5-1 and TRBJ2-7, with 13 bases matching TRBD2. The V segment lost 4 bases and the J segment 6 bases; nucleotides outside the gene matches: 4. Germline V lookup: CDR1 SGHRS, CDR2 YFSETQ. The CDR3 length is 14 residues. The chain's CDR3 is CASSLWTSGGEQYF. CDR3 bases: TGCGCCAGCAGCCTATGGACTAGCGGGGGCGAGCAGTACTTC. The full variable domain, its missing parts supplied by reference TRBV5-1 and TRBJ2-7, is KAGVTQTPRYLIKTRGQQVTLSCSPISGHRSVSWYQQTPGQGLQFLFEYFSETQRNKGNFPGRFSGRQFSNSRSEMNVSTLELGDSALYLCASSLWTSGGEQYFGPGTRLTVT.

V usage is TRBV6-5 and J usage is TRBJ2-2, with TRBD1 matching 7 bases. The CDR3 has 16 amino acids. V gave up 4 bases and J gave up 9 bases; unmatched junction bases: 14. Germline CDR1 MNHEY, CDR2 SVGAGI. The CDR3 DNA reads TGTGCCAGCAGTTTGGGACAGTGGGGGCGCGGCCGGGAGCTGTTTTTT. It specifies CASSLGQWGRGRELFF.

The gene calls are TRBV18 and TRBJ2-3, with D perhaps matching TRBD2 (5 bases). V gave up 1 base and J gave up 0 bases, with 8 bases separating them. The germline CDR1 and CDR2 sequences are KGHSH and LQKENI. The CDR3 is 15 residues long. The CDR3 protein is CASSPRLASTDTQYF. CDR3 coding DNA: TGTGCCAGCTCACCACGGCTAGCTAGCACAGATACGCAGTATTTT.